The T cell receptor (beta chain) under discussion was sequenced for a study of blood T cell repertoires in COVID-19. Study-level background: COVID-19 samples from acute and convalescent phases originated in the United States, Italy and Spain.

Recruits, aged about 18 to 100 years, lived in about two dozen US areas. Under the authors' procedure: Estimates of nucleated cell counts were drawn from the amplification of reference gene primers. Data came from immunoSEQ multiplex PCR; TCRdb stores just in-frame clones and leaves some out. Clone size and V and J calls were adopted from that table, with D and trimming inferred from the DNA. The repertoire includes 250,000 or so clones, roughly 84% of them detected once, and 6.6% sits in the top ten. V lost 4 bases, J lost 5 bases, and 9 bases stayed unmatched. The V gene's germline CDR1 is SGHTA and CDR2 FQGNSA. The CDR3 contains 15 residues.

The sample comprised PBMCs or T cells enriched from blood (not recorded which). The chain uses TRBV7-2 and TRBJ2-5, with 8 bases identical to TRBD2. The origin of this receptor is a woman aged 50 to 65 who had been exposed to COVID-19. The CDR3 here is CASSSSGGPTETQYF. As DNA, the CDR3 is TGTGCCAGCAGCTCATCGGGGGGGCCTACGGAGACCCAGTACTTC.